Shown below are 32 T cell receptor beta chains from a single sample sequenced in a study of T cells after yellow fever vaccination. Each CDR3 protein is one row after TCRdb ran MiXCR on the 5' RACE reads. This table has 230,000 or so distinct CDR3 sequences, roughly 6.2% appearing once. The sample here was CD4+ T cells sorted from PBMCs, taken on the day of the yellow fever booster vaccination. The source is a man under 40 who received the YFV17D yellow fever vaccine.

This clonotype was counted between two and nine times. The chain couples TRBV4-3 to TRBJ2-3; 8 bases are shared with TRBD1. Germline CDR1 reads LGHNA; CDR2 reads YSLEER. The V and J ends lost 2 bases and 5 bases, in that order; junction bases with no gene match: 12. CDR3 length equals 17 residues. The CDR3 sequence: CASSQHPRTGLVDTQYF. CDR3 DNA: TGCGCCAGCAGCCAACACCCGAGGACAGGGCTGGTAGATACGCAGTATTTT.

CDR3 sequence reads: CASSLERDSYEQYF. In DNA form, the CDR3 reads TGTGCCAGCAGCTTAGAAAGGGATTCCTACGAGCAGTACTTC. The chain combines TRBV7-2 with TRBJ2-7; the D is unclear. The CDR3 totals 14 residues. Between the trimmed V and J ends, which lost 1 base and 1 base, there was a span of 8 bases. CDR1 is SGHTA and CDR2 is FQGNSA in the germline V gene.

In this sample, this clonotype turned up a few times. This sequence joins TRBV5-1 and TRBJ1-1; a weak D match, TRBD1 (5 bases). Trimming cost V 0 bases and J 1 base, with 13 bases left between them. Germline V gene lookup returns CDR1 SGHRS and CDR2 YFSETQ. The CDR3 consists of 16 residues. The CDR3 sequence is CASSLGSGGSNTEAFF. The CDR3 bases are TGCGCCAGCAGCTTGGGCTCGGGGGGGTCGAACACTGAAGCTTTCTTT.

This clonotype was counted many times. The gene calls are TRBV24-1 and TRBJ2-1; D call uncertain. V shed 1 base and J shed 5 bases, with 5 bases lying between them. Germline-derived CDR1 and CDR2 are KGHDR and SFDVKD. There are 13 residues in the CDR3. The CDR3 spells CATSDFGDNEQFF. CDR3 DNA sequence: TGTGCCACCAGTGATTTTGGAGACAATGAGCAGTTCTTC.

This clonotype turned up a few times. This sequence joins TRBV5-5 and TRBJ2-5; TRBD1 matches at 8 bases. V was pared by 5 bases and J by 5 bases, with 11 bases of the junction left unmatched. The CDR3 totals 15 residues. Per the germline V gene, CDR1 is SGHKS and CDR2 is YYEKEE (reference sequence). CDR3 amino acids: CASSSTGGGWETQYF. In nucleotides, the CDR3 is TGTGCCAGCAGTAGCACAGGGGGTGGGTGGGAGACCCAGTACTTC.

This clonotype appeared a few times. This chain uses TRBV15 with TRBJ1-5, with unresolved D. The V end was cut by 0 bases, the J end by 4 bases, with 7 bases between. The length of the CDR3 is 14 residues. The germline V gene has CDR1 LNHNV and CDR2 YYDKDF (reference sequence). The CDR3 DNA follows: TGTGCCACCAGCAGAGATCGAGTGAATCAGCCCCAGCATTTT. It yields the protein CATSRDRVNQPQHF.

In this sample, this clonotype turned up many times. The chain links TRBV5-1 to TRBJ2-5, with D perhaps assigned TRBD1 or TRBD2 (5 bases each). The V end lost 1 base, the J end lost 1 base, and 14 bases lay between the germline ends. This CDR3 has 16 amino acids. Germline CDR1 reads SGHRS; CDR2 reads YFSETQ. The CDR3 nucleotides are TGCGCCAGCAGCTTGAGAGGGGACGCAGCCCAAGAGACCCAGTACTTC. This encodes CASSLRGDAAQETQYF. The full variable domain, completed using reference TRBV5-1 and TRBJ2-5, is KAGVTQTPRYLIKTRGQQVTLSCSPISGHRSVSWYQQTPGQGLQFLFEYFSETQRNKGNFPGRFSGRQFSNSRSEMNVSTLELGDSALYLCASSLRGDAAQETQYFGPGTRLLVL.

This clonotype was observed a handful of times. The V gene is TRBV3-1, the J gene TRBJ2-1; the match to TRBD2 covers 15 bases. The CDR3 consists of 18 residues. J gave up 0 bases and V 6 bases, and 6 bases lay outside the gene matches. CDR1 is LGHDT, CDR2 YNNKEL, per germline (reference sequence). For the CDR3, the DNA is TGTGCCAGCAGACACGGGACTAGCGGGAGGAGCTCCTACAATGAGCAGTTCTTC. Protein sequence: CASRHGTSGRSSYNEQFF.

This clonotype occurred many times. The J gene is TRBJ2-7, the V gene TRBV10-2; a weak D match, TRBD2 (6 bases). The germline V gene encodes CDR1 WSHSY and CDR2 SAAADI. V was clipped by 7 bases and J by 1 base, with 14 bases between them. This CDR3 contains 14 residues. The CDR3 here is CASMRDGSSYEQYF. CDR3 in DNA: TGCGCCAGCATGAGAGACGGGAGTTCCTACGAGCAGTACTTC.

The gene calls are TRBV5-1 and TRBJ1-1, with D hard to call. In germline, CDR1 is SGHRS, CDR2 YFSETQ. Between the trimmed V and J ends, which lost 0 bases and 1 base, there was a span of 7 bases. This CDR3 region has 14 residues. CDR3 DNA: TGCGCCAGCAGCTTGGATTTAACGAACACTGAAGCTTTCTTT. Amino acids: CASSLDLTNTEAFF.

On this clonotype: At one end the junction does not follow the germline gene, possibly because of a read error. CDR3: CAISQEPRTSGRTDTQYF. The DNA of the CDR3 is TGCGCCATCAGCCAAGAGCCCCGGACTAGCGGTCGCACAGATACGCAGTATTTT. The chain joins TRBV4-3 to TRBJ2-3; 10 bases align to TRBD2. This CDR3 has 18 amino acids. CDR1 is LGHNA, CDR2 YSLEER, per germline.

The chain links TRBV20-1 to TRBJ1-4; D gene ambiguous. CDR3 size: 13 residues. Germline-derived CDR1 and CDR2 are DFQATT and SNEGSKA (reference sequence). Trimming left V 0 bases short and J 5 bases short, with 7 bases between. This chain's CDR3 is CSARDSQNEKLFF. The CDR3 DNA follows: TGCAGTGCTAGAGACAGCCAAAATGAAAAACTGTTTTTT.

This clonotype was seen many times. This rearrangement joins TRBV10-3 to TRBJ2-7; a possible D gene is TRBD1 (6 bases). V shed 4 bases and J shed 3 bases, with 10 bases lying between them. The CDR3 is 13 amino acids. Germline CDR1 reads ENHRY; CDR2 reads SYGVKD. The CDR3 region has the DNA TGTGCCATCAGTGCTAGGACAGACTACGAGCAGTACTTC. Its translation: CAISARTDYEQYF.

This clonotype was seen a handful of times. The rearrangement links TRBV12-3 or TRBV12-4 to TRBJ2-6; unclear D gene. The CDR3 loop spans 16 amino acids. V was pared by 1 base and J by 3 bases, with 10 bases between. Here the CDR3 DNA reads TGTGCCAGCAGTTTAGGGGTTGGGCGTGGGGCCAACGTCCTGACTTTC. It encodes CASSLGVGRGANVLTF.

This clonotype has only a few counts. The chain couples TRBV5-1 to TRBJ2-7, with D possibly being TRBD1 (6 bases). The germline V and J ends were trimmed by 4 bases and 2 bases, with 13 bases remaining between them. CDR3 length: 14 residues. The germline CDR1 and CDR2 sequences are SGHRS and YFSETQ. CDR3 loop: CASSTDRRTYEQYF. In DNA form, the CDR3 reads TGCGCCAGCAGCACCGACAGGCGAACCTACGAGCAGTACTTC.

This clonotype was seen a few times. The gene calls are TRBV7-9 and TRBJ2-1, with 9 bases identical to TRBD2. The length of the CDR3 is 16 residues. With 5 bases clipped from V and 7 bases from J, the junction kept 12 bases outside the gene matches. Germline V gives CDR1 SEHNR, CDR2 FQNEAQ (reference sequence). This chain's CDR3 is CASSPGRGRAMNEQFF. For the CDR3, the DNA is TGTGCCAGCAGCCCAGGTCGCGGGAGGGCCATGAATGAGCAGTTCTTC. The full variable domain, completed using reference TRBV7-9 and TRBJ2-1, is DTGVSQNPRHKITKRGQNVTFRCDPISEHNRLYWYRQTLGQGPEFLTYFQNEAQLEKSRLLSDRFSAERPKGSFSTLEIQRTEQGDSAMYLCASSPGRGRAMNEQFFGPGTRLTVL.

This clonotype was seen many times. The chain uses TRBV7-2 and TRBJ1-6; D is undetermined. Germline values: CDR1 SGHTA, CDR2 FQGNSA. The CDR3 sequence is 14 residues long. The germline V and J ends were trimmed by 2 bases and 7 bases, with 9 bases remaining between them. The chain's CDR3 is CASSLKKLNSPLHF. CDR3 in DNA: TGTGCCAGCAGCTTAAAAAAGCTCAATTCACCCCTCCACTTT.

This clonotype was observed many times. The chain carries TRBV7-9 and TRBJ2-7; D not certain. Trimming removed 1 base from V and 2 bases from J, with 3 bases in between. The CDR3 length is 12 residues. The germline CDR1 and CDR2 sequences are SEHNR and FQNEAQ (reference sequence). CDR3 coding DNA: TGTGCCAGCAGCTTAGATACCTACGAGCAGTACTTC. It specifies CASSLDTYEQYF.

This clonotype was recorded a few times. This chain links TRBV5-1 with TRBJ2-7; maybe TRBD1 (5 bases). The CDR3 consists of 15 residues. Trimming shortened V by 0 bases and J by 0 bases, and 10 bases separated the two germline ends. Per the germline V gene, CDR1 is SGHRS and CDR2 is YFSETQ. CDR3 in amino acids: CASSLGTGPSYEQYF. The CDR3 DNA is TGCGCCAGCAGCTTGGGAACAGGACCCTCCTACGAGCAGTACTTC. The variable domain in full, with the rest retrieved from reference TRBV5-1 and TRBJ2-7, is KAGVTQTPRYLIKTRGQQVTLSCSPISGHRSVSWYQQTPGQGLQFLFEYFSETQRNKGNFPGRFSGRQFSNSRSEMNVSTLELGDSALYLCASSLGTGPSYEQYFGPGTRLTVT.

The chain couples TRBV12-3 or TRBV12-4 to TRBJ2-7; the match to TRBD1 covers 7 bases. Losses at the gene ends were 6 bases for V and 5 bases for J; bases not matched to a gene: 10. CDR3 length: 14 amino acids. Written as DNA, the CDR3 is TGTGCCAGCAGCCTCCGGGGACAGTTCCACGAGCAGTACTTC. It is translated as CASSLRGQFHEQYF.

This clonotype was picked up many times. The CDR3 reads CASSLGQSEKLFF. DNA for the CDR3: TGTGCCAGCAGCCTGGGACAGTCGGAAAAACTGTTTTTT. This chain links TRBV7-3 with TRBJ1-4, with TRBD1 identical over 7 bases. Losses at the gene ends were 5 bases for V and 8 bases for J; bases not matched to a gene: 5. CDR1 is SGHTA, CDR2 FQGTGA, per germline. The CDR3 covers 13 residues.

The V call is TRBV5-1, the J call TRBJ1-1, with 7 bases aligning to TRBD1. The CDR3 extends over 17 amino acids. CDR1 is SGHRS, CDR2 YFSETQ, per germline. V gave up 4 bases and J gave up 6 bases; unmatched junction bases: 18. The CDR3, as DNA: TGCGCCAGCAGCCGCCGGGGACAGTCTGTGGGGACCTCTGAAGCTTTCTTT. Protein: CASSRRGQSVGTSEAFF.

This clonotype was observed at least ten times. The chain combines TRBV7-9 with TRBJ2-1; 7 bases are shared with TRBD1. The CDR3 covers 13 residues. The V gene end was trimmed by 3 bases and the J gene end by 7 bases; junction bases not matched to a gene: 3. Germline CDR1 SEHNR, CDR2 FQNEAQ (reference sequence). The CDR3 reads CASSLTGRNEQFF. CDR3 DNA sequence: TGTGCCAGCAGCTTGACAGGGCGGAATGAGCAGTTCTTC.

In this sample, this clonotype turned up a few times. The V gene is TRBV7-2, the J gene TRBJ2-7, with 7 bases matching TRBD2. The CDR3 extends over 13 amino acids. The germline V gene has CDR1 SGHTA and CDR2 FQGNSA. V lost 5 bases and J lost 6; bases outside the gene matches: 7. DNA of the CDR3: TGTGCCAGCAGCGACAGTAGCGGGCTCGAGCAGTACTTC. It encodes CASSDSSGLEQYF. Full variable domain (remainder filled in from reference TRBV7-2 and TRBJ2-7): GAGVSQSPSNKVTEKGKDVELRCDPISGHTALYWYRQSLGQGLEFLIYFQGNSAPDKSGLPSDRFSAERTGGSVSTLTIQRTQQEDSAVYLCASSDSSGLEQYFGPGTRLTVT.

V and J are TRBV3-1 and TRBJ1-5; no firm D call. Germline V lookup: CDR1 LGHDT, CDR2 YNNKEL (reference sequence). Trimming stripped 0 bases from V and 6 bases from J, with 9 bases between. This CDR3 spans 14 amino acids. CDR3 amino acids: CASSQEIGRQPQHF. In DNA form, the CDR3 reads TGTGCCAGCAGCCAAGAAATAGGCCGTCAGCCCCAGCATTTT. Using reference TRBV3-1 and TRBJ1-5 for the parts outside the CDR3, the full variable domain is DTAVSQTPKYLVTQMGNDKSIKCEQNLGHDTMYWYKQDSKKFLKIMFSYNNKELIINETVPNRFSPKSPDKAHLNLHINSLELGDSAVYFCASSQEIGRQPQHFGDGTRLSIL.

This clonotype showed up just a few times. The rearrangement joins TRBV7-2 to TRBJ1-2; 10 bases align to TRBD1. The CDR3 sequence is 16 residues long. The ends lost 6 bases at V and 3 bases at J; junction bases unmatched: 10. Germline-derived CDR1 and CDR2 are SGHTA and FQGNSA. The CDR3 sequence: CASSSLTGTGDYGYTF. The CDR3 coding sequence is TGTGCCAGCAGTTCACTAACCGGGACAGGGGACTATGGCTACACCTTC.

This clonotype turned up a few times. The V call is TRBV7-2, the J call TRBJ2-3; no reliable D call. Deletions cut 2 bases from V and 6 bases from J, with 15 bases between. The CDR3 extends over 15 amino acids. Germline lookup yields CDR1 SGHTA and CDR2 FQGNSA. CDR3: CASSLSGPVADTQYF. DNA of the CDR3: TGTGCCAGCAGCTTATCGGGTCCCGTGGCGGATACGCAGTATTTT.

This clonotype was seen a handful of times. The chain links TRBV4-3 to TRBJ2-7; D is unresolved. The V end was cut by 0 bases, the J end by 3 bases, with 9 bases between. This CDR3 region has 14 residues. CDR1 and CDR2 from the germline V gene are LGHNA and YSLEER. Here the CDR3 reads CASSQDPTGYEQYF. The CDR3 coding sequence is TGCGCCAGCAGCCAAGATCCAACGGGCTACGAGCAGTACTTC.

This clonotype was counted a few times. V is TRBV10-3 and J is TRBJ2-2; no reliable D call. This CDR3 region has 13 residues. The germline V gene has CDR1 ENHRY and CDR2 SYGVKD. V dropped 10 bases and J dropped 1 base, with 10 bases sitting between them. The CDR3 reads CATRTVNTGELFF. The DNA for the CDR3 is TGTGCCACCCGGACGGTGAACACCGGGGAGCTGTTTTTT.

The rearrangement uses TRBV10-3 and TRBJ2-7, with 7 bases matching TRBD1. CDR1 ENHRY and CDR2 SYGVKD come from the germline V gene. V trimming: 0 bases; J trimming: 3 bases; junction bases outside the gene matches: 11. The CDR3 covers 17 residues. The CDR3: CAISESKRGRNYYEQYF. CDR3 nucleotide sequence: TGTGCCATCAGTGAGTCGAAGAGGGGGCGGAACTACTACGAGCAGTACTTC.

This clonotype came up a few times. The genes are TRBV12-3 or TRBV12-4 and TRBJ2-7, with D perhaps assigned TRBD1 or TRBD2 (5 bases each). CDR3 size: 13 residues. The ends were cut back, 8 bases at V and 6 bases at J, with 17 bases in the middle. CDR3 nucleotide sequence: TGTGCCAGCCACAGGACTCCAACTGGCGAGCAGTACTTC. Residues: CASHRTPTGEQYF.

In its sample, this clonotype was seen many times. The chain joins TRBV15 to TRBJ2-4, with D tentatively TRBD2 (7 bases). CDR1 and CDR2 (germline): LNHNV, YYDKDF (reference sequence). This CDR3 is 14 amino acids long. V was shortened by 8 bases and J by 6 bases, with 17 bases between the two germline ends. The CDR3 nucleotides read TGTGCCACCCTGGAGGGGGGGCCCCGAAACATTCAGTACTTC. This codes for CATLEGGPRNIQYF.